Below, 26 T cell receptor beta chains from the same sample are listed, as sequenced in a study of beta chain features in type 1 diabetes. General study findings and limits: Type 1 diabetes patients showed a moderate but significant shortening of TCRB CDR3s in all four CD4+ subsets.

Expressed TCRB transcripts were sequenced because the entire RNA isolate underwent reverse transcription. Profiled with immunoSEQ multiplex PCR; TCRdb holds only in-frame clones, not every one. The table includes over 100,000 clones, roughly 15% detected once. Their antigens remain unidentified. Source material: central memory CD4+ T cells from blood. These receptors were taken from a man aged 30-40 years with type 1 diabetes.

The rearrangement joins TRBV5-1 to TRBJ2-7, with D unclear. The germline CDR1 and CDR2 sequences are SGHRS and YFSETQ. V gave up 3 bases and J gave up 3 bases, with 10 bases separating them. The CDR3 loop spans 13 amino acids. The CDR3 loop reads CASSSTYNYEQYF. In DNA form, the CDR3 reads TGCGCCAGCAGCTCCACTTACAACTACGAGCAGTACTTC.

The gene calls are TRBV20-1 and TRBJ1-1; no clear D. Trimming pared 0 bases from V and 6 bases from J, leaving 5 bases between. CDR3 length: 11 residues. Per germline, CDR1 DFQATT and CDR2 SNEGSKA (reference sequence). The CDR3 spells CSARERSEAFF. The CDR3 DNA reads TGCAGTGCTAGAGAACGGTCTGAAGCTTTCTTT.

The chain joins TRBV6-6 to TRBJ1-2; D gene ambiguous. The CDR3 sequence is 14 residues long. Germline V lookup: CDR1 MNHNY, CDR2 SVGAGI (reference sequence). Trimming removed 0 bases at V and 9 bases at J, with 14 bases between. The CDR3 DNA sequence: TGTGCCAGCAGTTACTCGACTTCGGGGTCGCGCTACACCTTC. Its protein product is CASSYSTSGSRYTF.

This clone was observed a few times. The chain carries TRBV7-9 and TRBJ2-3; 14 nucleotides line up with TRBD2. Unmatched junction bases numbered 1, after V lost 1 base and J lost 4 bases. CDR1 SEHNR and CDR2 FQNEAQ come from the germline V gene (reference sequence). The CDR3 covers 16 residues. The CDR3 sequence is CASSLGLAGGPDTQYF. CDR3 coding DNA: TGTGCCAGCAGCTTAGGACTAGCGGGGGGGCCAGATACGCAGTATTTT.

This clone came up a few times. CDR3: CAWSKLTDTQYF. The DNA of the CDR3 is TGTGCCTGGAGTAAGCTCACAGATACGCAGTATTTT. This chain joins TRBV30 and TRBJ2-3; no definite D call. The CDR3 covers 12 residues. In germline, CDR1 is GTSNPN, CDR2 SVGIG (reference sequence). V shed 2 bases and J shed 2 bases, with 5 bases lying between them.

There are a few counts of this clone. The chain links TRBV7-2 to TRBJ2-2; no clear D gene. V lost 2 bases and J lost 0, with 7 bases in between. The CDR3 has 15 residues. The V gene's germline CDR1 is SGHTA and CDR2 FQGNSA. CDR3 amino acids: CASSLMTANTGELFF. CDR3 nucleotides: TGTGCCAGCAGCTTAATGACGGCGAACACCGGGGAGCTGTTTTTT.

The chain employs TRBV10-3 and TRBJ1-1; D is ambiguous. Trimming stripped 4 bases from V and 1 base from J, with 4 bases between. The CDR3 runs to 12 residues. Germline assignment: CDR1 ENHRY and CDR2 SYGVKD. CDR3 residues: CAISGQNTEAFF. CDR3 nucleotides: TGTGCCATCAGTGGCCAGAACACTGAAGCTTTCTTT.

J is TRBJ2-6 and V is TRBV19, with D unclear. This CDR3 is 16 amino acids long. Germline values: CDR1 LNHDA, CDR2 SQIVND (reference sequence). Trimming cost V 3 bases and J 0 bases, with 9 bases left between them. In DNA, the CDR3 is TGTGCCAGTAGTATGACGAAATACTCTGGGGCCAACGTCCTGACTTTC. This codes for CASSMTKYSGANVLTF.

The sample holds a few counts of this clone. J is TRBJ2-5 and V is TRBV29-1, with 8 bases fitting TRBD2. V shed 6 bases and J 9 bases; nucleotides not matched to a gene: 12. This CDR3 has 13 residues. Germline V CDR1 and CDR2: SQVTM, ANQGSEA. The DNA of the CDR3 is TGCAGCGTGGAGGACCCGGGGGGGAGACCCCAGTACTTC. It is translated as CSVEDPGGRPQYF.

This clone was seen a handful of times. The CDR3 loop is CASSLTAQEENSPLHF. The CDR3 nucleotides are TGTGCCAGCAGCTTGACCGCCCAAGAGGAAAATTCACCCCTCCACTTT. The V gene is TRBV7-6, the J gene TRBJ1-6; no clear D. The CDR3 length is 16 residues. The germline V and J ends were trimmed by 3 bases and 7 bases, with 16 bases remaining between them. Germline V CDR1 and CDR2: SGHVS, FNYEAQ.

The sample holds a few counts of this clone. This chain connects TRBV7-2 to TRBJ1-5; the D gene is possibly TRBD1 (6 bases). The CDR3 covers 14 residues. Looked up from germline, CDR1 is SGHTA and CDR2 is FQGNSA. With 6 bases removed from V and 3 bases from J, the gap between germline ends came to 12 bases. The CDR3 DNA reads TGTGCCAGCAGTCTCACAGGGCCCAATCAGCCCCAGCATTTT. Amino acid sequence: CASSLTGPNQPQHF.

As DNA, the CDR3 is TGTGCCAGCAGCCGGGACAGCAGCTCCTACAATGAGCAGTTCTTC. Translation gives CASSRDSSSYNEQFF. The chain combines TRBV7-7 with TRBJ2-1; TRBD1 matches at 7 bases. Looked up from germline, CDR1 is SSHAT and CDR2 is FNYEAQ (reference sequence). The CDR3 is 15 residues long. V lost 5 bases to trimming and J lost 0 bases; unmatched junction nucleotides: 4.

V and J are TRBV7-2 and TRBJ1-3, with D unresolved. The germline V gene encodes CDR1 SGHTA and CDR2 FQGNSA. The CDR3 length is 15 residues. Between the trimmed V and J ends, which lost 7 bases and 0 bases, there was a span of 13 bases. The CDR3, as DNA: TGTGCCAGCAAGGGAGAGGGCGTCTCTGGAAACACCATATATTTT. This gives the protein CASKGEGVSGNTIYF.

This rearrangement joins TRBV7-2 to TRBJ2-3; the D gene could be TRBD1 or TRBD2 (6 bases each). CDR1 and CDR2 from the germline V gene are SGHTA and FQGNSA. V was clipped by 4 bases and J by 0 bases, with 14 bases between them. This CDR3 spans 16 amino acids. The CDR3, as DNA: TGTGCCAGCAGCTGCTCGACGGGGGCTAGCACAGATACGCAGTATTTT. This encodes CASSCSTGASTDTQYF. The full variable domain, with the rest looked up from reference TRBV7-2 and TRBJ2-3, is GAGVSQSPSNKVTEKGKDVELRCDPISGHTALYWYRQSLGQGLEFLIYFQGNSAPDKSGLPSDRFSAERTGGSVSTLTIQRTQQEDSAVYLCASSCSTGASTDTQYFGPGTRLTVL.

At least ten counts were recorded for this clone. The J gene is TRBJ1-2, the V gene TRBV27; 7 bases match TRBD1. CDR3 size: 18 residues. Germline loops: CDR1 MNHEY, CDR2 SMNVEV (reference sequence). The V and J ends lost 6 bases and 6 bases, in that order; junction bases with no gene match: 22. Here the CDR3 DNA reads TGTGCCAGCAGATCCGGGGACGAGAGCTACAGGGGAAGTAATGGCTACACCTTC. Encoded protein: CASRSGDESYRGSNGYTF.

A word on this clone: A read error likely explains this, since a far larger clone differs by one base. The rearrangement uses TRBV7-9 and TRBJ2-1; 7 bases are a match to TRBD1. The CDR3 is 13 amino acids. Germline CDR1 and CDR2: SEHNR and FQNEAQ (reference sequence). V lost 2 bases to trimming and J lost 15 bases; unmatched junction nucleotides: 10. DNA of the CDR3: TGTGCCAGCAGCTTAATTGGGGACAGCTCCCGGTTCTTC. It codes for CASSLIGDSSRFF.

The genes are TRBV7-2 and TRBJ2-1; no definite D call. This CDR3 has 15 amino acids. CDR1 is SGHTA, CDR2 FQGNSA, per germline. The ends were cut back, 2 bases at V and 4 bases at J, with 12 bases in the middle. CDR3 protein: CASSLWVNDYNEQFF. As DNA, the CDR3 is TGTGCCAGCAGCTTATGGGTTAACGATTACAATGAGCAGTTCTTC.

The chain combines TRBV7-9 with TRBJ2-5, with 8 nucleotides matching TRBD2. The V gene's germline CDR1 is SEHNR and CDR2 FQNEAQ (reference sequence). After removal of 6 bases from V and 4 bases from J, the junction contained 13 bases not matched to a gene. The CDR3 has 16 residues. The CDR3 spells CASRPLVRGEAETQYF. CDR3 bases: TGTGCCAGCAGGCCCCTCGTGCGGGGGGAGGCAGAGACCCAGTACTTC.

This clone appeared a few times. The chain employs TRBV11-2 and TRBJ2-2, with D perhaps being TRBD1 or TRBD2 (5 bases each). The length of the CDR3 is 18 residues. Trimming cost V 5 bases and J 1 base, with 20 bases left between them. CDR1 SGHAT and CDR2 FQNNGV come from the germline V gene. The CDR3 loop reads CASSGLRLGPVNTGELFF. CDR3 coding DNA: TGTGCCAGCAGCGGGTTACGTCTGGGACCCGTGAACACCGGGGAGCTGTTTTTT.

The sample holds one count of this clone. The rearrangement links TRBV9 to TRBJ1-1; 8 bases are shared with TRBD1. Losses at the gene ends were 4 bases for V and 10 bases for J; bases not matched to a gene: 6. The germline V gene encodes CDR1 SGDLS and CDR2 YYNGEE. The CDR3 loop spans 12 amino acids. CDR3 DNA sequence: TGTGCCAGCAGCCCCCGGACAGGGAGAGCTTTCTTT. It is translated as CASSPRTGRAFF.

V usage is TRBV18 and J usage is TRBJ2-3, with D unresolved. Germline V gene data show CDR1 as KGHSH and CDR2 as LQKENI. Trimming stripped 0 bases from V and 6 bases from J, with 16 bases between. This CDR3 spans 16 amino acids. CDR3 protein: CASSPPGGAAADTQYF. The CDR3 DNA reads as TGTGCCAGCTCACCACCCGGTGGTGCAGCAGCGGATACGCAGTATTTT.

The chain carries TRBV4-3 and TRBJ1-3; tentatively, D is TRBD1 (6 bases). The CDR3 covers 16 residues. V was cut by 0 bases and J by 4 bases, with 13 bases left in between. Germline V gene lookup returns CDR1 LGHNA and CDR2 YSLEER. Here the CDR3 DNA reads TGCGCCAGCAGCCAAGAAGGGGGGGCGCGAGGAAACACCATATATTTT. Protein sequence: CASSQEGGARGNTIYF.

The V gene is TRBV11-2, the J gene TRBJ2-4; D not certain. V lost 1 base and J 6 bases, leaving 7 bases between the germline ends. The germline V gene encodes CDR1 SGHAT and CDR2 FQNNGV. The CDR3 is 13 amino acids. CDR3 sequence: CASSLGGLNIQYF. In DNA, the CDR3 is TGTGCCAGCAGCTTAGGTGGGCTAAACATTCAGTACTTC.

The J gene is TRBJ2-1, the V gene TRBV28, with D unresolved. CDR3 length: 12 amino acids. Trimming left V 0 bases short and J 7 bases short, with 4 bases between. Germline V gene lookup returns CDR1 MDHEN and CDR2 SYDVKM. The CDR3 DNA follows: TGTGCCAGCAGTTTATGGGGTAATGAGCAGTTCTTC. This sequence encodes CASSLWGNEQFF.

The sample holds a few counts of this clone. The rearrangement joins TRBV28 to TRBJ2-2, with a weak D call TRBD1 (5 bases). V gave up 6 bases and J gave up 1 base, with 18 bases separating them. Germline CDR1 is MDHEN and CDR2 is SYDVKM. The CDR3 has 17 amino acids. The CDR3 region has the DNA TGTGCCAGCAGAGTGGACACCTCAGCAGGGAACACCGGGGAGCTGTTTTTT. It translates to CASRVDTSAGNTGELFF.

This clone was recorded many times. The rearrangement uses TRBV7-2 and TRBJ2-3; tentatively, D is TRBD1 (6 bases). Germline values: CDR1 SGHTA, CDR2 FQGNSA. The CDR3 loop spans 15 amino acids. The V and J ends lost 3 bases and 8 bases respectively, with 18 bases between them. DNA of the CDR3: TGTGCCAGCAGCTTGAACCTACAGGGAGAGCGTACGCAGTATTTT. Its translation: CASSLNLQGERTQYF. Looking up the rest from reference TRBV7-2 and TRBJ2-3 gives the full variable domain: GAGVSQSPSNKVTEKGKDVELRCDPISGHTALYWYRQSLGQGLEFLIYFQGNSAPDKSGLPSDRFSAERTGGSVSTLTIQRTQQEDSAVYLCASSLNLQGERTQYFGPGTRLTVL.